Sequencing of this TCR beta chain was carried out in a study of shared clonotypes between healthy human individuals (TCRdb year 2020). General notes on the study: The cohort included three men and two women between 18 and 49 years of age. The study deeply sequenced blood TCR repertoires of five healthy adults to estimate repertoire size and the extent of clonotype sharing between individuals. Libraries were prepared and TCR repertoires were sequenced by different laboratories using diverse techniques, in order to increase sequencing depth and limit assay-specific biases. Between about 0.8 and 9.5 billion PBMCs per donor were obtained by leukapheresis. What the study reported, not specific to this receptor: Because the study included a small number of donors, the genetic and exposure-history diversity represented was limited. Only blood was sampled, and tissue TCR repertoires likely differ from those in blood. Pairwise subsampling indicated that sequencing depth was expected to affect the degree of clonotype sharing among donors.

The CDR3 starts with the cysteine, ends with the phenylalanine, and has 13 residues. Kept here is only the CDR3 DNA, which spans 39 bases and is read in frame from base 1. Cut back by 6 bases and 0 bases, the V and J ends lie 8 bases apart. From a lookup of the germline V gene, CDR1 and CDR2 are MGHDK and SYGVNS. Using the deep immunoSEQ assay, TCR CDR3 regions were amplified from genomic DNA by multiplex PCR. Extracted genomic DNA from each cell subset was spread evenly across all wells of several immunoSEQ 96-well plates, with each plate serving as a replicate. Each replicate PCR for unsorted PBMC received 300 to 350 ng genomic DNA, equal to about 30,000 T cell genomes. Ten immunoSEQ deep assay plates were used to sequence unsorted PBMC genomic DNA. The purified libraries were quantified using a Qubit 3.0 fluorometer, sized with a Bioanalyzer 2100, and then quantified again using the KAPA Library Quantification kit. Each immunoSEQ 96-well plate was sequenced on its own single-read 150-cycle Illumina NextSeq 550 flow cell. As for how the authors treated the data: The immunoSEQ output contained only junctional sequences without quality scores, so filtering could not match that applied to full-length reads. To assign V/J genes and CDR3, sequences were annotated against IMGT germline references using PyIR, a Python wrapper for IgBLAST v1.9. Reads were filtered out if the reads had weak V/J assignments (E-value above 1e-6), no CDR3, stop codons, out-of-frame junctions, or ambiguous translated residues. V3J clonotypes were defined by identical inferred V gene, J gene, and CDR3 amino acid sequence. To compute the percentage overlap between repertoires, the number of shared unique clonotypes was divided by the size of the smaller repertoire. Richness of each repertoire was evaluated using RTK rarefaction, the Chao1 estimator, and Recon v2.1 estimates of unobserved clonotypes. Drawn from immuneACCESS, this table holds only the in-frame rearrangements with V and J called that TCRdb kept. Clones are partly lost; checked studies trace under half to an unresolved V gene and leave the rest unexplained. D and trimming come from the DNA, and the V and J calls and clone size come from that table. The sample profile shows some 470,000 clones; 60% to 85% of them were found once. Jointly, the top ten make up 10% to 15% of the sample.

The donors were healthy, HIV-negative adults who had no recently reported acute infections or vaccinations. Only Caucasian adults living in Nashville, Tennessee, USA were represented among the donors. For unsorted samples, some 90 million PBMCs were counted, and genomic DNA was extracted using the QIAamp DNA Blood Mini kit. Blood was collected by leukapheresis, and PBMCs were isolated by Ficoll-Histopaque density gradient centrifugation and then cryopreserved in liquid nitrogen vapor phase. About this clone: It has no known antigen specificity. It has no much larger one-base neighbor in the sample; base qualities were not kept.

The source material was PBMCs. This clonotype was obtained from a middle-aged woman in good health. Some clones in this sample may be carry-over from other donors' samples. Here the chain combines TRBV25-1 and TRBJ2-5; confidence is insufficient to name the D gene. For the CDR3, the sequence is CASSHNYQETQYF. The DNA is as follows: TGTGCCAGCAGCCACAACTACCAAGAGACCCAGTACTTC.